The 9 T cell receptor beta chains listed next were all sequenced from one sample in a study of T cells in Graves' hyperthyroidism and ophthalmopathy. From RNA transcripts, TCR beta CDR3 regions were amplified. An initial round of RT-PCR targeting the TCR CDR3 relied on the HTBI primer set. TCRdb re-derived calls from the multiplex PCR reads in MiXCR, one entry per CDR3 protein. The sample contains more than 500,000 distinct CDR3 sequences, about 16% of which appear only once. Sample: blood. The receptors derive from a woman aged 30 to 39 with Graves' hyperthyroidism.

The table lists this clonotype with a few counts. The chain is built from TRBV6-2 or TRBV6-3 and TRBJ2-1; possible D gene TRBD2, 6 bases. The CDR3 has 12 residues. V lost 2 bases to trimming and J lost 14 bases, with 13 bases between them. Germline V lookup: CDR1 MNHEY, CDR2 SVGEGT. CDR3 residues: CASSYTSLGKFF. As DNA, the CDR3 is TGTGCCAGCAGTTACACTAGCTTGGGAAAGTTCTTC.

The chain couples TRBV28 to TRBJ2-2; 14 bases are a match to TRBD2. Germline assignment: CDR1 MDHEN and CDR2 SYDVKM. The V segment lost 8 bases and the J segment 0 bases; nucleotides outside the gene matches: 11. The CDR3 length is 19 residues. DNA for the CDR3: TGTGCCAGCCGTACCGGACTAGCGGGAGGACCCGCGAACACCGGGGAGCTGTTTTTT. Protein product: CASRTGLAGGPANTGELFF.

The rearrangement joins TRBV5-6 to TRBJ2-7; D ambiguous. Trimming took off 1 base at V and 7 bases at J, with 18 bases between the two ends. Germline-derived CDR1 and CDR2 are SGHDT and YYEEEE. The CDR3 runs 15 residues. CDR3 DNA: TGTGCCAGCAGCTTGCTTTCGGGCTACCCGAGAGAGCAGTACTTC. This codes for CASSLLSGYPREQYF.

Worth noting for this clonotype: A much larger clone lies one base from this, so it may be a read error. J is TRBJ2-1 and V is TRBV28; 8 bases are shared with TRBD2. CDR1 is MDHEN and CDR2 is SYDVKM in the germline V gene. The CDR3 is 16 amino acids. CDR3 loop: CASSSGSGRRNNEQLF. In nucleotides, the CDR3 is TGTGCCAGCAGTTCCGGCAGCGGGAGAAGGAACAATGAGCAGCTCTTC.

Here the CDR3 reads CASSLVPWGNTEAFF. The CDR3 DNA is TGTGCCAGCAGCTTAGTCCCGTGGGGGAACACTGAAGCTTTCTTT. V gene TRBV7-2 combines with J gene TRBJ1-1; D is unresolved. There are 15 residues in the CDR3. Germline V CDR1 and CDR2: SGHTA, FQGNSA. V was shortened by 1 base and J by 1 base, with 10 bases between the two germline ends.

This chain connects TRBV20-1 to TRBJ1-5, with D tentatively TRBD1 (6 bases). The germline V and J ends were trimmed by 3 bases and 7 bases, with 19 bases remaining between them. Per germline, CDR1 DFQATT and CDR2 SNEGSKA (reference sequence). This CDR3 has 15 residues. CDR3 region: CSASFGGPTGQPQHF. The CDR3 DNA reads TGCAGTGCTAGCTTCGGGGGGCCGACCGGGCAGCCCCAGCATTTT.

This clonotype appeared a few times. This chain uses TRBV9 with TRBJ1-1, with 8 bases lining up with TRBD1. J was trimmed by 4 bases and V by 4 bases; bases with no gene match: 9. The CDR3 contains 15 residues. The germline V gene encodes CDR1 SGDLS and CDR2 YYNGEE. The DNA for the CDR3 is TGTGCCAGCAGCCCCTGGACAGGGTCGGGCACTGAAGCTTTCTTT. Its translation is CASSPWTGSGTEAFF.

This clonotype was found a few times. The chain recombines TRBV27 with TRBJ2-7; D is perhaps TRBD2 (6 bases). Germline V gene data show CDR1 as MNHEY and CDR2 as SMNVEV (reference sequence). The CDR3 sequence is 13 residues long. With 4 bases removed from V and 0 bases from J, the gap between germline ends came to 7 bases. CDR3 region: CASSSGVSYEQYF. CDR3 DNA: TGTGCCAGCAGTTCGGGAGTCTCCTACGAGCAGTACTTC.

This clonotype was counted many times. The chain couples TRBV7-8 to TRBJ2-3; 12 bases are a match to TRBD2. The CDR3 loop spans 20 amino acids. Germline CDR1 and CDR2: SGHVS and FQNEAQ. Trimming removed 2 bases from V and 1 base from J; junction bases left unmatched: 13. CDR3 residues: CASSLSRLGLAGGGTDTQYF. As DNA, the CDR3 is TGTGCCAGCAGCTTATCACGTCTGGGGCTAGCGGGAGGGGGCACAGATACGCAGTATTTT.